The rows below give T cell receptor beta chains drawn from one sample of a study of cytomegalovirus exposure and HLA in healthy donors. Profiled with immunoSEQ multiplex PCR; TCRdb holds only in-frame clones, not every one. The data contain roughly 150,000 clones, approximately 81% of them singletons. The sequenced material came from PBMCs. These receptors all stem from a man in his late teens or twenties in good health and CMV-seronegative. CDR3s include the opening cysteine and the closing phenylalanine or tryptophan. D genes are given only for firm matches. Clone sizes are given selectively: once, few, many, or a class where the clone is expanded.

j_call,v_call,clone_size,d_call,cdr3_nt,cdr3_aa
TRBJ2-2,TRBV27,NA,NA,TGTGCCAGCAGTTTCCCCCCGGGCACCGGGGAGCTGTTTTTT,CASSFPPGTGELFF
TRBJ2-7,TRBV9,NA,NA,TGTGCCAGCAGCCCCCTGGGGGCGGGACTATCCGCCTACGAGCAGTACTTC,CASSPLGAGLSAYEQYF
TRBJ2-7,TRBV13,NA,TRBD2,TGTGCCAGCAGCCCTGGGTTAGCGGGATCCTACGAGCAGTACTTC,CASSPGLAGSYEQYF
TRBJ1-1,TRBV18,NA,TRBD1,TGTGCCAGCTCACCCCCGGGACAGGGTGCGGACACTGAAGCTTTCTTT,CASSPPGQGADTEAFF
TRBJ2-7,TRBV4-3,NA,NA,TGCGCCAGCAGCCAAGAGCTGACTACCTTCTCCTACGAGCAGTACTTC,CASSQELTTFSYEQYF
TRBJ2-7,TRBV7-9,NA,TRBD2,TGTGCCAGCAGCCGGGGACTAGCGGGAGGTGCGGTAGAGCAGTACTTC,CASSRGLAGGAVEQYF
TRBJ2-1,TRBV9,NA,NA,TGTGCCAGCAGCGCCTCGGTCCCCGATGAGCAGTTCTTC,CASSASVPDEQFF
TRBJ2-7,TRBV6-1,NA,NA,TGTGCCAGCAGCTTCTACGAGCAGTACTTC,CASSFYEQYF
TRBJ2-5,TRBV1,NA,NA,TGCACCAGCACCCACACACGACTAGCGGGATCGACCCAGTACTTC,CTSTHTRLAGSTQYF
TRBJ2-5,TRBV9,NA,TRBD2,TGTGCCAGCAGCGTGGGACTAGCGGGAGCCCCGGAGACCCAGTACTTC,CASSVGLAGAPETQYF
TRBJ2-7,TRBV10-2,NA,NA,TGCGCCAGCAGCACCCACAGAAACCTTCCCTACGAGCAGTACTTC,CASSTHRNLPYEQYF
TRBJ2-6,TRBV12-5,NA,NA,TGTGCTAGTGGTTGGGCAGGCTCTGGGGCCAACGTCCTGACTTTC,CASGWAGSGANVLTF
TRBJ2-7,TRBV2,NA,TRBD2,TGTGCCAGCAGCCAACCCGGCGGGGGGCGCGAGCAGTACTTC,CASSQPGGGREQYF
TRBJ2-7,TRBV4-2,NA,TRBD2,TGTGCCAGCAGCCAAGATCCATCGGGAGGAAACTACGAGCAGTACTTC,CASSQDPSGGNYEQYF
TRBJ2-6,TRBV27,NA,NA,TGTGCCAGCAGTTCTCAGTCCGGGTCTGGGGCCAACGTCCTGACTTTC,CASSSQSGSGANVLTF
TRBJ2-5,TRBV4-2,NA,TRBD1,TGTGCCAGCAGCCAAGCTAGGGGGCGCAGAGAGACCCAGTACTTC,CASSQARGRRETQYF
TRBJ2-6,TRBV5-1,few,NA,TGCGCCAGCAGCTTGGAGGCAGCGGCTGGGGCCAACGTCCTGACTTTC,CASSLEAAAGANVLTF
TRBJ2-1,TRBV28,NA,NA,TGTGCCAGCAGTTTCATGAGCAGGAACAATGAGCAGTTCTTC,CASSFMSRNNEQFF
TRBJ2-5,TRBV7-2,few,NA,TGTGCCAGCAGCTTAGCCACTAAAGGGGAAGAGACCCAGTACTTC,CASSLATKGEETQYF
TRBJ2-1,TRBV10-3,NA,NA,TGTGCCATCAGTCGGGAGCTCCCAAATGAGCAGTTCTTC,CAISRELPNEQFF